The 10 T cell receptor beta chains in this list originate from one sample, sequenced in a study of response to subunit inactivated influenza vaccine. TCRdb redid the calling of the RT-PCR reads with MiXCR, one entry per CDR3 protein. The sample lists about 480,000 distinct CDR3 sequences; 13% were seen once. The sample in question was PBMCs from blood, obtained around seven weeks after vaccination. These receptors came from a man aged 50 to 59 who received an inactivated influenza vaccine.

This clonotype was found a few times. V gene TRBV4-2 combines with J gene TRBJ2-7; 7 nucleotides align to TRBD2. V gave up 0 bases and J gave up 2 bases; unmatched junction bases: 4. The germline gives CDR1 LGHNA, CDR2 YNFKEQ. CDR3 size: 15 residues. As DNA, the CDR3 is TGTGCCAGCAGCCAAGATTCGCGGGAGCCCTACGAGCAGTACTTC. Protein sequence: CASSQDSREPYEQYF.

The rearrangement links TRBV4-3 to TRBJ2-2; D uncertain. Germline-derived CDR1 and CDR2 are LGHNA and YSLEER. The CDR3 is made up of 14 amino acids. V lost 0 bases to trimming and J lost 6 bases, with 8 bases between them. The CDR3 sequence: CASSQETRSGELFF. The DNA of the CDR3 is TGCGCCAGCAGCCAAGAAACGCGGTCCGGGGAGCTGTTTTTT.

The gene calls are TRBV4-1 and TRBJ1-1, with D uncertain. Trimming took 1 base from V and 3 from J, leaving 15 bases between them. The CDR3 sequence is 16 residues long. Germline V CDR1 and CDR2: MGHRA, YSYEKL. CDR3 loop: CASSQGAAKVDTEAFF. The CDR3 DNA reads TGCGCCAGCAGCCAAGGAGCGGCCAAAGTAGACACTGAAGCTTTCTTT.

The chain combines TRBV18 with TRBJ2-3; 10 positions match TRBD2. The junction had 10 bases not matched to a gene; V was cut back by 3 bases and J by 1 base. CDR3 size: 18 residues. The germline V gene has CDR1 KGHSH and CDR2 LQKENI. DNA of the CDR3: TGTGCCAGCTCACCCAGACGACTAGCGGGTGAACGCACAGATACGCAGTATTTT. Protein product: CASSPRRLAGERTDTQYF.

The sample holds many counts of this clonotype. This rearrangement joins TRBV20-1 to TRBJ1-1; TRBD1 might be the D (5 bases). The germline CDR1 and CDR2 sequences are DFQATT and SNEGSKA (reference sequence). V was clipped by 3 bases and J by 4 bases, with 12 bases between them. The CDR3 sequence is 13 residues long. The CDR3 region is CSARAGLGTEAFF. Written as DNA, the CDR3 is TGCAGTGCTAGGGCGGGGCTGGGCACTGAAGCTTTCTTT.

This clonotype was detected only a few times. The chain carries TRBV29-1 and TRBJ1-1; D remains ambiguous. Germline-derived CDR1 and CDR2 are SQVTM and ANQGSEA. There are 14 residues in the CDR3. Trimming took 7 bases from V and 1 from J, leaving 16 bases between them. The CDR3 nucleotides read TGCAGCGCCTCGCCTCTTAATAAGAACACTGAAGCTTTCTTT. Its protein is CSASPLNKNTEAFF.

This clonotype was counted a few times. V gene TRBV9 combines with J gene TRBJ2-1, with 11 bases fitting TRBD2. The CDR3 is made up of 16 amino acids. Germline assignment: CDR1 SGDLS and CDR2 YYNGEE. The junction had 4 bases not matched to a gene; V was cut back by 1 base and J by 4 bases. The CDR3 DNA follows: TGTGCCAGCAGCGTACAGGCTAGCGGGAGGTACAATGAGCAGTTCTTC. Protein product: CASSVQASGRYNEQFF.

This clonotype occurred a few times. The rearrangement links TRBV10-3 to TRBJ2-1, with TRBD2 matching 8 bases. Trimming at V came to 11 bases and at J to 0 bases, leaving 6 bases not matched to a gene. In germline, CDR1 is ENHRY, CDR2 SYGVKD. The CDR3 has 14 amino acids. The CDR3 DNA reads TGTGCCGGAGGGGCGGGGGGCTCCTACAATGAGCAGTTCTTC. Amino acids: CAGGAGGSYNEQFF.

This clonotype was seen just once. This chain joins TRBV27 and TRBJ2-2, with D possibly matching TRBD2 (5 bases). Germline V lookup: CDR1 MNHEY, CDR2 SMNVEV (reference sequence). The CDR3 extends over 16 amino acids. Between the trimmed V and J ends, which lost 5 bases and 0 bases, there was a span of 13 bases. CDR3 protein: CASSPGVAANTGELFF. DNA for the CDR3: TGTGCCAGCAGTCCCGGGGTAGCCGCGAACACCGGGGAGCTGTTTTTT.

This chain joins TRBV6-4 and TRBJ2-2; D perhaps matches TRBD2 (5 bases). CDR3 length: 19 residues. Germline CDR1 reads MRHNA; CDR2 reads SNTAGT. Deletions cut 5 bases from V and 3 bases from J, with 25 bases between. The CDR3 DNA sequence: TGTGCCAGCAGTACTTTATTAAGAGGGCGGGTACGGGACACCGGGGAGCTGTTTTTT. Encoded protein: CASSTLLRGRVRDTGELFF.